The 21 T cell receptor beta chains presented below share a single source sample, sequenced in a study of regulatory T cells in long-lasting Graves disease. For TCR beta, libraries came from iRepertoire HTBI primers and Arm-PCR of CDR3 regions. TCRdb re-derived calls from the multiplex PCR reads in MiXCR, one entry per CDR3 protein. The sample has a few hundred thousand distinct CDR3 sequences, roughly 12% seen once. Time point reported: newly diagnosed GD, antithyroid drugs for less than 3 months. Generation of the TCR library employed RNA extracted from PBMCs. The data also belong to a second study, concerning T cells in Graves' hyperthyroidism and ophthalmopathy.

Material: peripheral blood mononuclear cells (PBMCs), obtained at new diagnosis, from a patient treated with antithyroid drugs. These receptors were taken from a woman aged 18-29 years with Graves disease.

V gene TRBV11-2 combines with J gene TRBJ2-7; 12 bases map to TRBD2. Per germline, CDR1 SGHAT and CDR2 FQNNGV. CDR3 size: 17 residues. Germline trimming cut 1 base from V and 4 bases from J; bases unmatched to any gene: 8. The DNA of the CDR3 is TGTGCCAGCAGCTTAGCCAAGACTAGCGGGAGTGGGTACGAGCAGTACTTC. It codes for CASSLAKTSGSGYEQYF. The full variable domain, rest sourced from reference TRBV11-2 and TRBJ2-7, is EAGVAQSPRYKIIEKRQSVAFWCNPISGHATLYWYQQILGQGPKLLIQFQNNGVVDDSQLPKDRFSAERLKGVDSTLKIQPAKLEDSAVYLCASSLAKTSGSGYEQYFGPGTRLTVT.

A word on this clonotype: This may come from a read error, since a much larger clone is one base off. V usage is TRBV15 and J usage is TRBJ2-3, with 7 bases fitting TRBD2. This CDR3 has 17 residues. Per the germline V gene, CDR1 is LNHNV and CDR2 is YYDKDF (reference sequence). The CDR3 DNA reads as TGTGCCACCAGCAGAGGACGCCTAGCGGCTAGCACAGATACGCAGTGTTTT. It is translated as CATSRGRLAASTDTQCF.

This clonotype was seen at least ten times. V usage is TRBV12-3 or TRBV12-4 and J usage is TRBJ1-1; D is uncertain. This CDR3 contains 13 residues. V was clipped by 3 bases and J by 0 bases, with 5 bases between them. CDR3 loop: CASSFLVNTEAFF. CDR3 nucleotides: TGTGCCAGCAGTTTTTTGGTGAACACTGAAGCTTTCTTT.

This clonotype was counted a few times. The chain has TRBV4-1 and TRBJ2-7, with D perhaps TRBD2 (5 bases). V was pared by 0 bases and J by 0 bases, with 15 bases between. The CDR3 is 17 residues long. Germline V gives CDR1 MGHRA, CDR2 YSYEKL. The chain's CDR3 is CASSQDHALASSYEQYF. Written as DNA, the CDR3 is TGCGCCAGCAGCCAAGATCATGCTCTAGCAAGCTCCTACGAGCAGTACTTC.

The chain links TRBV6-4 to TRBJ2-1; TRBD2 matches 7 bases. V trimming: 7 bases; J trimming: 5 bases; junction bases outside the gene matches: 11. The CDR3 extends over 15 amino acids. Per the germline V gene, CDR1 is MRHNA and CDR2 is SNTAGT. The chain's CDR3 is CASTPGLVPNNEQFF. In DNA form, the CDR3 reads TGTGCCAGCACCCCAGGACTAGTACCTAACAATGAGCAGTTCTTC.

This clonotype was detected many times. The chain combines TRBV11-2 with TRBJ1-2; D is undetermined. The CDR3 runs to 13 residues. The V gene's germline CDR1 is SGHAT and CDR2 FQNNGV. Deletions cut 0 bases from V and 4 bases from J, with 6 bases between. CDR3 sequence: CASSLEEAYGYTF. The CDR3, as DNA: TGTGCCAGCAGCTTAGAGGAGGCCTATGGCTACACCTTC. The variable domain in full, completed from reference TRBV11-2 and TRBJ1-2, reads EAGVAQSPRYKIIEKRQSVAFWCNPISGHATLYWYQQILGQGPKLLIQFQNNGVVDDSQLPKDRFSAERLKGVDSTLKIQPAKLEDSAVYLCASSLEEAYGYTFGSGTRLTVV.

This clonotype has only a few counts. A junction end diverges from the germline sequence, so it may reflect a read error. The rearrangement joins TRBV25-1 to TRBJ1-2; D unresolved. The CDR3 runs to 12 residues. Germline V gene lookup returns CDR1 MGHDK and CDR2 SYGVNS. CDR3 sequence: CASTEGKGGYTF. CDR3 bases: TGTGCGAGCACGGAAGGGAAGGGAGGCTACACCTTC.

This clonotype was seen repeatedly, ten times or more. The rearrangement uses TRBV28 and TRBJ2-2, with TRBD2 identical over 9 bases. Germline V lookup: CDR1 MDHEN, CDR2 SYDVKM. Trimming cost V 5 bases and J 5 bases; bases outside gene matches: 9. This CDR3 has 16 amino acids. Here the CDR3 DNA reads TGTGCCAGCAGTCCCTTAGCGGGAGAACGAACCGGGGAGCTGTTTTTT. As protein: CASSPLAGERTGELFF.

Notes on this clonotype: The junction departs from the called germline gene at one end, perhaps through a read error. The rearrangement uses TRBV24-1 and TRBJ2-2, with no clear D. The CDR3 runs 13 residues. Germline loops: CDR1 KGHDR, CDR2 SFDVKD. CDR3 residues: CATSDLNAGELFF. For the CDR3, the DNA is TGTGCCACCAGTGATTTGAACGCCGGGGAGCTGTTTTTT.

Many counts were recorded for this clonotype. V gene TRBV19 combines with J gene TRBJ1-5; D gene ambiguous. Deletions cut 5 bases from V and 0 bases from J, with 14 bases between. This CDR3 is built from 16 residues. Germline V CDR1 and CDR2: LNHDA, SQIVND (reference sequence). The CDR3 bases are TGTGCCAGTAGTCTCGCAGGCAGCTATAGCAATCAGCCCCAGCATTTT. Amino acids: CASSLAGSYSNQPQHF.

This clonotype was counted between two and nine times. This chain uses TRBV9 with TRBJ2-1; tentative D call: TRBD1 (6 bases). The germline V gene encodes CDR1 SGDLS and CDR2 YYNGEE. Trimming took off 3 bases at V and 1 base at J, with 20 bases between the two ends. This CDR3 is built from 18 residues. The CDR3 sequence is CASSGGQFSTFSYNEQFF. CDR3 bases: TGTGCCAGCAGCGGGGGGCAGTTTAGCACCTTTTCCTACAATGAGCAGTTCTTC.

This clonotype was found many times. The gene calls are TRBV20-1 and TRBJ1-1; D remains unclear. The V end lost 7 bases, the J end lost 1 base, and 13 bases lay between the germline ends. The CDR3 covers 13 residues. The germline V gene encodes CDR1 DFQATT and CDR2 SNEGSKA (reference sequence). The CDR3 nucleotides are TGCAGTGTGGTACGAGGCGCGAACACTGAAGCTTTCTTT. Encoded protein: CSVVRGANTEAFF.

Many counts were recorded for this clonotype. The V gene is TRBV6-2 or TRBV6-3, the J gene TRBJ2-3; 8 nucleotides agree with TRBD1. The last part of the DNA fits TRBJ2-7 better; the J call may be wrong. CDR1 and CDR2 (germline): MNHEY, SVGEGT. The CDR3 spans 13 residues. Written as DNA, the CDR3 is TGTGCCAGCACCAAACCGGACAGGGCGGAGCAGTACTTC. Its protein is CASTKPDRAEQYF.

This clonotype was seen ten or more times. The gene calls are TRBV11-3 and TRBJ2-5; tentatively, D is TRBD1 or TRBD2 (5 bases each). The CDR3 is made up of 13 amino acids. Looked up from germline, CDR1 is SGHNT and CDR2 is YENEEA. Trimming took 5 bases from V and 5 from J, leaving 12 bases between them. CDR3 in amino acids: CASSPGGVETQYF. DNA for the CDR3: TGTGCCAGCAGCCCTGGGGGTGTCGAGACCCAGTACTTC.

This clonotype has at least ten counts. CDR3 region: CSAGGGGFGTLDYGYTF. The CDR3, as DNA: TGCAGTGCTGGTGGGGGTGGGTTTGGTACTTTGGACTATGGCTACACCTTC. The chain recombines TRBV20-1 with TRBJ1-2, with a weak D call TRBD1 (5 bases). This CDR3 is 17 amino acids long. The ends were cut back, 5 bases at V and 3 bases at J, with 25 bases in the middle. Germline V gene data show CDR1 as DFQATT and CDR2 as SNEGSKA (reference sequence).

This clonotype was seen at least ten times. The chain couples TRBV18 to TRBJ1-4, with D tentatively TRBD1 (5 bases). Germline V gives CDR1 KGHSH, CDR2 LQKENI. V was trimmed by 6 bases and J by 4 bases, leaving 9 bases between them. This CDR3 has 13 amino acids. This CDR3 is CASSRDSNEKLFF. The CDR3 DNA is TGTGCCAGCTCCCGCGACAGTAATGAAAAACTGTTTTTT.

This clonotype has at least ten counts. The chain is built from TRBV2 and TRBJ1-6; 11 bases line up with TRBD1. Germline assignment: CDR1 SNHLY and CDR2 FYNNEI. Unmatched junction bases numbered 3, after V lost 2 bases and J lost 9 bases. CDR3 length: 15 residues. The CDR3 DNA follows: TGTGCCAGCAGTGAACATGGGACAGGGGGTTCACCCCTCCACTTT. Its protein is CASSEHGTGGSPLHF.

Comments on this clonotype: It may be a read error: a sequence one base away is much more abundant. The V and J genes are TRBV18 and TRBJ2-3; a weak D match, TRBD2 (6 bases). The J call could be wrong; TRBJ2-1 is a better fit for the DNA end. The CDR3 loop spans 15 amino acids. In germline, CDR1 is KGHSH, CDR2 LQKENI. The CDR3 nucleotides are TGTGCCAGCTCACCCCTGGAGGCCCCGGGGGTGGGGCAGTTCTTC. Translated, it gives CASSPLEAPGVGQFF.

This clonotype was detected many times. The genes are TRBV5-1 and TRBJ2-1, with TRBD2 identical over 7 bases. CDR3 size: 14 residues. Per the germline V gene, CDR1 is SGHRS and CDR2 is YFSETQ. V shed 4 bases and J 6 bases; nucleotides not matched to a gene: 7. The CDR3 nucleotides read TGCGCCAGCAGCGGACTAGTACTCGGCAATGAGCAGTTCTTC. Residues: CASSGLVLGNEQFF.

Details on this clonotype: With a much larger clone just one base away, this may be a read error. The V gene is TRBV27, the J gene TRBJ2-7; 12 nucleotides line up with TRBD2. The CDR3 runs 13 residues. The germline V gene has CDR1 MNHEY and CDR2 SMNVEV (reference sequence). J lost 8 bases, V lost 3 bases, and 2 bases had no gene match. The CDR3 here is CASSFGLAGKQYV. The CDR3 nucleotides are TGTGCCAGCAGTTTTGGACTAGCGGGGAAGCAGTACGTC.

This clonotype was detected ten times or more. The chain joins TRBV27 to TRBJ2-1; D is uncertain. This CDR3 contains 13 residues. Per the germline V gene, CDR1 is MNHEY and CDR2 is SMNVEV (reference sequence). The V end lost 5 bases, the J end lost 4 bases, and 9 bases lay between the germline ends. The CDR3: CASSKADYNEQFF. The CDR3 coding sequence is TGTGCCAGCAGTAAGGCAGATTACAATGAGCAGTTCTTC.